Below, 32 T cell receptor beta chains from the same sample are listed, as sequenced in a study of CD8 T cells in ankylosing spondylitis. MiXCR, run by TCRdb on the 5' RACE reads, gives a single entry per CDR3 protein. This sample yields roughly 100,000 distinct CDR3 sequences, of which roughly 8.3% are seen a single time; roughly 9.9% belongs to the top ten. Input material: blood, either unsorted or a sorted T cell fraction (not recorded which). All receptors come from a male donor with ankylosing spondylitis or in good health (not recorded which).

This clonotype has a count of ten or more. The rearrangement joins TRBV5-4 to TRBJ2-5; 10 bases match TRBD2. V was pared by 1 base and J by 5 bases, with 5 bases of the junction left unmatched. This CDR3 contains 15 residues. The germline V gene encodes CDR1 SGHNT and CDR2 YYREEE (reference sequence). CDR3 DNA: TGTGCCAGCAGCTTGAGGCTAGCGGGAGATGAGACCCAGTACTTC. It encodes CASSLRLAGDETQYF.

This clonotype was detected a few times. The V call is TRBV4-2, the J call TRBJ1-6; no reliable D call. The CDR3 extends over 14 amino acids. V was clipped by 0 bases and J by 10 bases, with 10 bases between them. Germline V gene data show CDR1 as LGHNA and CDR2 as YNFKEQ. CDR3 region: CASSQDKGRSPLHF. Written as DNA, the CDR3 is TGTGCCAGCAGCCAAGATAAAGGGAGGTCACCCCTCCACTTT.

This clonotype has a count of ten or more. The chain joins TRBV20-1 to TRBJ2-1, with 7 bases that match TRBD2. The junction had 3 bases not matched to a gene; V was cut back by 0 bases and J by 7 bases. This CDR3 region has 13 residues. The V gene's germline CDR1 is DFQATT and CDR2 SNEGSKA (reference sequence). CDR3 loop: CSARDGRRNEQFF. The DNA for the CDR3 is TGCAGTGCTAGAGACGGGAGGCGGAATGAGCAGTTCTTC.

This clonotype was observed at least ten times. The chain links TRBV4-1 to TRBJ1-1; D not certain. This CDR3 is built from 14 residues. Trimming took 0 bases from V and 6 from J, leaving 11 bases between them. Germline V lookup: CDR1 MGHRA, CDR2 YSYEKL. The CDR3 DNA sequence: TGCGCCAGCAGCCAAGATGTTATGCTTCCTGAAGCTTTCTTT. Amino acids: CASSQDVMLPEAFF.

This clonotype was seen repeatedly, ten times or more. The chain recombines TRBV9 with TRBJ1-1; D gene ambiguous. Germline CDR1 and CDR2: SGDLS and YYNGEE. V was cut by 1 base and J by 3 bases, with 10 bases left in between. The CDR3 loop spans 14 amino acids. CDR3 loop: CASSVLVGDTEAFF. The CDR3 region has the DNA TGTGCCAGCAGCGTATTAGTCGGGGACACTGAAGCTTTCTTT.

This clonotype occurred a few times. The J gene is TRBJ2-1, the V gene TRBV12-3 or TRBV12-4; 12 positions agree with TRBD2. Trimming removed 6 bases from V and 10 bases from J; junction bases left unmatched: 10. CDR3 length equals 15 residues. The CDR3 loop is CASSRMLAGGREQFF. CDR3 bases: TGTGCCAGCAGCCGGATGCTAGCGGGGGGGAGGGAGCAGTTCTTC.

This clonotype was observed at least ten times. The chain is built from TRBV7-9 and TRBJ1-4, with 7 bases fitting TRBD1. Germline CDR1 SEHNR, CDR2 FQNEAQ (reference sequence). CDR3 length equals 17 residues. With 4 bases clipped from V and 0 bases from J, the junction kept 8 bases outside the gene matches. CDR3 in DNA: TGTGCCAGCAGCTCCCGCGGGACAGATTCAACTAATGAAAAACTGTTTTTT. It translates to CASSSRGTDSTNEKLFF. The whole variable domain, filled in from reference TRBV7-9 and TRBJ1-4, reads DTGVSQNPRHKITKRGQNVTFRCDPISEHNRLYWYRQTLGQGPEFLTYFQNEAQLEKSRLLSDRFSAERPKGSFSTLEIQRTEQGDSAMYLCASSSRGTDSTNEKLFFGSGTQLSVL.

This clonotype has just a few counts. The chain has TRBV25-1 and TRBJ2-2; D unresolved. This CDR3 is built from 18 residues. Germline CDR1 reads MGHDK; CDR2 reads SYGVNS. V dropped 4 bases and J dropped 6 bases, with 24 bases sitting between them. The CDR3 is CASSGGNLIPSSAGELFF. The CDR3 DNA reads TGTGCCAGCAGTGGTGGAAACCTCATCCCCTCCTCGGCCGGGGAGCTGTTTTTT.

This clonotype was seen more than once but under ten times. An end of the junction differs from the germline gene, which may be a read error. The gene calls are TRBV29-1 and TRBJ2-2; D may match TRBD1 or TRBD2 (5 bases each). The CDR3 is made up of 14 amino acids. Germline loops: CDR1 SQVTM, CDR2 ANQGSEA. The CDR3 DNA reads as TGCAGCGCTGAACCTGGGGGTGGCACCGGGGAGCTGTTTTTT. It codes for CSAEPGGGTGELFF.

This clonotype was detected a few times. In DNA form, the CDR3 reads TGTGCCAGCAGCTCCGGACTAGCGGATTGGAACGAGCAGTACTTC. Protein sequence: CASSSGLADWNEQYF. The chain is built from TRBV7-9 and TRBJ2-7, with 10 bases matching TRBD2. The germline gives CDR1 SEHNR, CDR2 FQNEAQ (reference sequence). The J segment lost 5 bases and the V segment lost 4 bases, leaving 8 bases of the junction unmatched. This CDR3 spans 15 amino acids.

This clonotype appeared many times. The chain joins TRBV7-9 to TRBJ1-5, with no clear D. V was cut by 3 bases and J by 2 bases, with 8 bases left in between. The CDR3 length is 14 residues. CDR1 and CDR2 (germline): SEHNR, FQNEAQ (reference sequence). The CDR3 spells CASSLSRGNQPQHF. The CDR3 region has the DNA TGTGCCAGCAGCTTGAGTCGGGGCAATCAGCCCCAGCATTTT.

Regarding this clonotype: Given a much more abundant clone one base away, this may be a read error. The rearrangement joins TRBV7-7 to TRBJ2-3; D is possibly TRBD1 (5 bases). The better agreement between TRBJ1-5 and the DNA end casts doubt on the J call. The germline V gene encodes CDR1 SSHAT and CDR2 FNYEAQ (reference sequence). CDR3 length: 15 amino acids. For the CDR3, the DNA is TGTGCTAGCAGCTTGAGTCAGGGTCTCACAGATACGCAGCATTTT. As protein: CASSLSQGLTDTQHF.

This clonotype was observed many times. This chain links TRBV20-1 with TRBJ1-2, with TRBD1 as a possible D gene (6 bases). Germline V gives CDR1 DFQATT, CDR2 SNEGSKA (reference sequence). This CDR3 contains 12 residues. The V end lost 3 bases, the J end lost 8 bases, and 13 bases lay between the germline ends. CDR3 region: CSARPGEGGYTF. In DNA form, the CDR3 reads TGCAGTGCTAGGCCAGGGGAGGGCGGCTACACCTTC.

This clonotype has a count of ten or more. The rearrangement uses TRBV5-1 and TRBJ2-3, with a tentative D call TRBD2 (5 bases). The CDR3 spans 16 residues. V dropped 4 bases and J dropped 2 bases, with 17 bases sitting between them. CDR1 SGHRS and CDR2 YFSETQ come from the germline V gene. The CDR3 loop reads CASSPPRTGNTDTQYF. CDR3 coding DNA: TGCGCCAGCAGCCCTCCCCGGACTGGTAACACAGATACGCAGTATTTT. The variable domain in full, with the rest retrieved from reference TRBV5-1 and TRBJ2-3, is KAGVTQTPRYLIKTRGQQVTLSCSPISGHRSVSWYQQTPGQGLQFLFEYFSETQRNKGNFPGRFSGRQFSNSRSEMNVSTLELGDSALYLCASSPPRTGNTDTQYFGPGTRLTVL.

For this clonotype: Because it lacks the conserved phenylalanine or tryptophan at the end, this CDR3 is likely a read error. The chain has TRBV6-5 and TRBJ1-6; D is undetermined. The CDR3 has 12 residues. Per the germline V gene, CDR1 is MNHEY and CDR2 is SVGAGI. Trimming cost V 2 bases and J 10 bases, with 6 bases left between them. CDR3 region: CASSYDKSPLHL. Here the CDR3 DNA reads TGTGCCAGCAGTTACGACAAGTCACCCCTCCACCTT.

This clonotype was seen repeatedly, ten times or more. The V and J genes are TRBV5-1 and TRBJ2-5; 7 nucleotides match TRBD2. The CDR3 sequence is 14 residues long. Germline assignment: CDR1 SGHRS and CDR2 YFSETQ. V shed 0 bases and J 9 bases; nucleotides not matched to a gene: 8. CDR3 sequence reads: CASSLGGPAGAQYF. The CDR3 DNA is TGCGCCAGCAGCTTGGGCGGGCCGGCGGGGGCCCAGTACTTC.

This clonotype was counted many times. The CDR3 sequence is CASSPSDRRPYGYTF. The CDR3 DNA is TGTGCCAGCAGCCCGAGCGACAGGCGTCCCTATGGCTACACCTTC. The chain couples TRBV7-8 to TRBJ1-2; the D gene is possibly TRBD1 (6 bases). CDR1 is SGHVS and CDR2 is FQNEAQ in the germline V gene. Trimming shortened V by 5 bases and J by 4 bases, and 17 bases separated the two germline ends. The CDR3 length is 15 residues.

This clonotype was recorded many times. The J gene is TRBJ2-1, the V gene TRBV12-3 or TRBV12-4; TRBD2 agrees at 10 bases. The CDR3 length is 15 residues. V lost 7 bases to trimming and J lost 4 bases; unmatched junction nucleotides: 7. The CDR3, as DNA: TGTGCCAGCACCTCCGGGACTAGCGTTTACAATGAGCAGTTCTTC. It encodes CASTSGTSVYNEQFF.

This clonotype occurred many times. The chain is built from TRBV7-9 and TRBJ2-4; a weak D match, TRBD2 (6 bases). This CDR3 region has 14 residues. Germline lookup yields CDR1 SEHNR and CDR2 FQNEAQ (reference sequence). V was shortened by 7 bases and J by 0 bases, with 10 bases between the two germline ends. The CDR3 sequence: CASNRSGAKNIQYF. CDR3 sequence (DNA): TGTGCCAGCAACCGTAGCGGAGCCAAAAACATTCAGTACTTC. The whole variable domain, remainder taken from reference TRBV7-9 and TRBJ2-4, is DTGVSQNPRHKITKRGQNVTFRCDPISEHNRLYWYRQTLGQGPEFLTYFQNEAQLEKSRLLSDRFSAERPKGSFSTLEIQRTEQGDSAMYLCASNRSGAKNIQYFGAGTRLSVL.

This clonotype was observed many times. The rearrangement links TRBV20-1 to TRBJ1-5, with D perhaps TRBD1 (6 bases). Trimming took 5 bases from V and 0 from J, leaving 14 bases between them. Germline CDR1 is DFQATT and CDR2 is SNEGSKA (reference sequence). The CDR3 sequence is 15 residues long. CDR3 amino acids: CSAVWGANSNQPQHF. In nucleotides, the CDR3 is TGCAGTGCTGTCTGGGGGGCAAATAGCAATCAGCCCCAGCATTTT.

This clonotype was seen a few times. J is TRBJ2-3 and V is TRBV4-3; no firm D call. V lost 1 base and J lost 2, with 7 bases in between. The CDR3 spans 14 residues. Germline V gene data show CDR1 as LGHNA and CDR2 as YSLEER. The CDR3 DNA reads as TGCGCCAGCAGCCAAGGACTCCTCACAGATACGCAGTATTTT. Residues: CASSQGLLTDTQYF.

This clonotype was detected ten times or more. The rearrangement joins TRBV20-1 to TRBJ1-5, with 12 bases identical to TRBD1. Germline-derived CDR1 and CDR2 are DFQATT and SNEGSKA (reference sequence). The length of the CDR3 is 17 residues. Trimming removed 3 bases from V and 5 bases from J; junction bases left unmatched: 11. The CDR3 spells CSASAGTGGPRDQPQHF. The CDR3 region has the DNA TGCAGTGCTAGCGCCGGGACAGGGGGCCCTCGGGATCAGCCCCAGCATTTT.

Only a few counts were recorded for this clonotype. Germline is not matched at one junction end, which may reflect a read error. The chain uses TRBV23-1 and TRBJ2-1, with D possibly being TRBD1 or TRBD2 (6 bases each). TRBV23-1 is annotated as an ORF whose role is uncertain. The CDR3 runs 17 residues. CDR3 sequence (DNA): TGCGCCAGCAGCCCAAAGGGCACAGGGAGGTACTACAGTGAGCAGTTCTTC. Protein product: CASSPKGTGRYYSEQFF.

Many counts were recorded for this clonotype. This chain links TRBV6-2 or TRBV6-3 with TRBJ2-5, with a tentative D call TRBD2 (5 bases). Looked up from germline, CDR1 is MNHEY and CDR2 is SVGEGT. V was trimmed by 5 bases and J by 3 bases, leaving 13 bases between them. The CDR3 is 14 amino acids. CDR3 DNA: TGTGCCAGCAGTGGCACTAGGCCCGAAGAGACCCAGTACTTC. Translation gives CASSGTRPEETQYF.

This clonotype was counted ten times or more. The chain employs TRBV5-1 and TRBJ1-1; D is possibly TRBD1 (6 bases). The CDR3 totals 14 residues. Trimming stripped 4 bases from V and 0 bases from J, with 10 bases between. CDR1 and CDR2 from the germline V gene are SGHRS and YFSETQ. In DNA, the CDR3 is TGCGCCAGCAGCCAACAGGGAATGAACACTGAAGCTTTCTTT. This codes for CASSQQGMNTEAFF.

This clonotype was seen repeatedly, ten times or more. The CDR3 DNA reads TGCAGTGCGCTTACAGGGTTTGGCTACACCTTC. Translation gives CSALTGFGYTF. The rearrangement uses TRBV20-1 and TRBJ1-2, with a weak D call TRBD1 (6 bases). CDR1 is DFQATT, CDR2 SNEGSKA, per germline (reference sequence). Between the trimmed V and J ends, which lost 6 bases and 7 bases, there was a span of 12 bases. The CDR3 totals 11 residues.

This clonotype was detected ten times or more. The CDR3 loop is CASTTSQTNYGYTF. CDR3 coding DNA: TGTGCCAGCACCACGTCCCAGACTAACTATGGCTACACCTTC. The chain is built from TRBV12-3 or TRBV12-4 and TRBJ1-2, with D unresolved. This CDR3 spans 14 amino acids. Between the trimmed V and J ends, which lost 7 bases and 0 bases, there was a span of 12 bases.

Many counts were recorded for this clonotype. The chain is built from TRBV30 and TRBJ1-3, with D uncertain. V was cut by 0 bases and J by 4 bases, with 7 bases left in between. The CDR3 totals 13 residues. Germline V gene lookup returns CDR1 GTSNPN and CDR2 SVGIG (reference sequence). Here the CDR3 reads CAWSVLLGNTIYF. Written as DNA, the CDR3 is TGTGCCTGGAGTGTACTACTGGGAAACACCATATATTTT.

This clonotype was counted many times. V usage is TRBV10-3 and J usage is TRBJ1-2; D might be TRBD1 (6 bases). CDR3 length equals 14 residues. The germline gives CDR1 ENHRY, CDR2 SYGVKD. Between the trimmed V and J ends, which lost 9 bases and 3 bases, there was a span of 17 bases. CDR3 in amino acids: CAMATGLGDYGYTF. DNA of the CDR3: TGTGCCATGGCCACAGGGCTCGGAGACTATGGCTACACCTTC.

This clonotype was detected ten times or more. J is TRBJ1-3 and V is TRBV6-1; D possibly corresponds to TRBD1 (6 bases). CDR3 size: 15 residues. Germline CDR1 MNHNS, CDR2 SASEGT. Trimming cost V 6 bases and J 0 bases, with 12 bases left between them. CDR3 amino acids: CASRQGFLSGNTIYF. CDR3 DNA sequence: TGTGCCAGCAGACAGGGATTTCTCTCTGGAAACACCATATATTTT.

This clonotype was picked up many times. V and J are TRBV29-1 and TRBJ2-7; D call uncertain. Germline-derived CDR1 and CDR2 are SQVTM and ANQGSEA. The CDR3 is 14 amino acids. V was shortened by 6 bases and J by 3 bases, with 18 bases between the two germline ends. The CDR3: CSVLPYDTGYEQYF. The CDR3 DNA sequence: TGCAGCGTCCTTCCGTACGACACTGGCTACGAGCAGTACTTC.

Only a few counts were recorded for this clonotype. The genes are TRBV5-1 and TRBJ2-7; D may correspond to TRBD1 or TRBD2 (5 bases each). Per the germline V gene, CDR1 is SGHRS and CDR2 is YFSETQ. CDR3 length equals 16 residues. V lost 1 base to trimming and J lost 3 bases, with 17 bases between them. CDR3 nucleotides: TGCGCCAGCAGCTTGTGGGGCCCCGGGACGGTCTACGAGCAGTACTTC. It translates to CASSLWGPGTVYEQYF.